A selection of T cell receptor beta chains follows, all from one sample in a study of blood T cell repertoires in COVID-19. Method: immunoSEQ multiplex PCR; TCRdb's copy keeps in-frame clones and lacks some. The repertoire has roughly 72,000 clones, roughly 88% of them found once; the top ten carry roughly 45%. Sample: peripheral blood. Every receptor here comes from a human donor in a cohort sampled during active COVID-19. CDR3s include the opening cysteine and the closing phenylalanine or tryptophan. Each record gives: D gene, J gene, CDR3 length, V gene, clone size, CDR3 protein, CDR3 DNA. A D gene is named only where the DNA matches it firmly. Size values are once, few and many counts, or a class for expanded clones, and some rows have none.

TRBD1 TRBJ2-4 16 TRBV11-1 . CASSSRDRGRQNIQYF TGTGCCAGCAGCTCCCGGGACAGGGGTCGGCAAAACATTCAGTACTTC
. TRBJ1-2 13 TRBV5-8 . CASSRRANYGYTF TGTGCCAGCAGCCGTCGGGCTAACTATGGCTACACCTTC
. TRBJ2-1 13 TRBV7-6 . CASSLDPTGGQFF TGTGCCAGCAGCTTAGACCCGACAGGTGGGCAGTTCTTC
TRBD1 TRBJ2-7 14 TRBV9 once CASSLGTGSYEQYF TGTGCCAGCAGCCTTGGGACAGGAAGCTACGAGCAGTACTTC
. TRBJ2-1 16 TRBV27 . CASSAWTTRAGNEQFF TGTGCCAGCAGTGCCTGGACTACTCGGGCGGGCAATGAGCAGTTCTTC
. TRBJ2-5 14 TRBV2 once CASSAFRDQETQYF TGTGCCAGCAGTGCTTTCCGAGATCAAGAGACCCAGTACTTC
TRBD1 TRBJ2-1 13 TRBV5-4 . CASSTGTANEQFF TGTGCCAGCAGCACTGGGACAGCAAATGAGCAGTTCTTC
. TRBJ1-1 13 TRBV5-1 . CASSLDEVTEAFF TGCGCCAGCAGCTTGGACGAGGTCACTGAAGCTTTCTTT
. TRBJ2-7 13 TRBV14 . CASSQVLTSEQYF TGTGCCAGCAGCCAAGTTTTAACTTCCGAGCAGTACTTC
. TRBJ2-3 15 TRBV19 once CASTPGDSSTDTQYF TGTGCCAGTACCCCGGGGGATTCTAGCACAGATACGCAGTATTTT
. TRBJ2-3 13 TRBV14 . CASRPQAVDTQYF TGTGCCAGCAGACCACAGGCGGTTGATACGCAGTATTTT
TRBD2 TRBJ2-5 14 TRBV5-1 few CASSSVGGQETQYF TGCGCCAGCAGCTCGGTGGGAGGGCAAGAGACCCAGTACTTC
. TRBJ1-2 14 TRBV7-2 . CASSLERVGGGYTF TGTGCCAGCAGCTTAGAACGGGTAGGGGGTGGCTACACCTTC
TRBD2 TRBJ2-5 15 TRBV5-1 . CASSLEAGLGETQYF TGCGCCAGCAGCTTGGAAGCGGGATTAGGAGAGACCCAGTACTTC
TRBD2 TRBJ2-5 13 TRBV27 . CASSSGGRVTQYF TGTGCCAGCAGTTCGGGGGGGCGGGTGACCCAGTACTTC
. TRBJ2-3 11 TRBV20-1 . CSAVEQEKQYF TGCAGTGCTGTGGAACAGGAAAAACAGTATTTT
. TRBJ2-2 13 TRBV28 few CASSSGLIGELFF TGTGCCAGCAGTTCAGGGTTGATCGGGGAGCTGTTTTTT
TRBD1 TRBJ1-1 12 TRBV3-1/TRBV3-2 . CASRGTGTEAFF TGTGCCAGCAGAGGGACAGGGACTGAAGCTTTCTTT
. TRBJ2-5 12 TRBV5-1 . CASSYPGETQYF TGCGCCAGCAGCTATCCAGGGGAGACCCAGTACTTC
. TRBJ1-3 14 TRBV30 . CAWSRRDSGNTIYF TGTGCCTGGAGTAGGAGGGACTCTGGAAACACCATATATTTT
. TRBJ2-7 15 TRBV6-4 . CASSPEAGSSYEQYF TGTGCCAGCAGTCCCGAGGCTGGGAGCTCCTACGAGCAGTACTTC
TRBD2 TRBJ2-5 17 TRBV3-1/TRBV3-2 . CASSQDRLAGYQETQYF TGTGCCAGCAGCCAAGATAGACTAGCGGGGTACCAAGAGACCCAGTACTTC
TRBD2 TRBJ2-1 16 TRBV18 . CASSPLGVAGGPEQFF TGTGCCAGCTCACCCCTCGGAGTAGCGGGGGGGCCTGAGCAGTTCTTC
. TRBJ2-3 13 TRBV7-3 few CASSLREKDTQYF TGTGCCAGCAGCTTACGGGAGAAAGATACGCAGTATTTT
. TRBJ1-3 15 TRBV6-2/TRBV6-3 . CASSSHRHSGNTIYF TGTGCCAGCAGTTCCCACAGACACTCTGGAAACACCATATATTTT
. TRBJ2-5 15 TRBV5-1 . CASSSVGETQETQYF TGCGCCAGCAGCTCGGTAGGGGAAACTCAAGAGACCCAGTACTTC
. TRBJ2-7 15 TRBV2 . CASSEALHDLEEQYF TGTGCCAGCAGTGAAGCGCTTCACGACCTGGAGGAGCAGTACTTC
. TRBJ1-2 13 TRBV6-1 . CASSEAQGTGYTF TGTGCCAGCAGTGAGGCCCAGGGAACTGGCTACACCTTC
TRBD2 TRBJ2-1 20 TRBV6-2/TRBV6-3 . CASSYSQGRLAGRSYNEQFF TGTGCCAGCAGTTACTCACAGGGGAGACTAGCGGGCCGCTCCTACAATGAGCAGTTCTTC
. TRBJ1-1 17 TRBV11-3 . CASSLPPRGWVNTEAFF TGTGCCAGCAGCTTACCACCGCGGGGTTGGGTGAACACTGAAGCTTTCTTT
TRBD1 TRBJ2-7 16 TRBV7-9 . CASSLGYPGTGTEQYF TGTGCCAGCAGCTTAGGCTACCCCGGGACAGGGACCGAGCAGTACTTC
. TRBJ1-1 12 TRBV13 . CASAGLNTEAFF TGTGCCAGCGCAGGATTGAACACTGAAGCTTTCTTT